This T cell receptor (beta chain) emerged from a study of blood T cell dynamics during melanoma immunotherapy. Study-level information: Patients with metastatic melanoma got pembrolizumab or nivolumab-ipilimumab as first-line care.

Per germline, CDR1 MRHNA and CDR2 SNTAGT. V lost 3 bases and J lost 1, with 4 bases in between. The CDR3 extends over 14 amino acids. DNA loading was fixed at about 360 ng for all bulk PBMC samples. Clones were sequenced by immunoSEQ multiplex PCR, and TCRdb holds only the in-frame ones, with some missing. The sample has 7,000 or so clones; around 82% are singletons. Time point indicated: pre-treatment baseline. The rearrangement joins TRBV6-4 to TRBJ2-6; no clear D. The source was blood, collected from a patient treated with checkpoint blockade. The TCR sequence derives from a human donor with melanoma. The CDR3 is CASSEVSGANVLTF. CDR3 coding DNA: TGTGCCAGCAGTGAAGTGTCTGGGGCCAACGTCCTGACTTTC.